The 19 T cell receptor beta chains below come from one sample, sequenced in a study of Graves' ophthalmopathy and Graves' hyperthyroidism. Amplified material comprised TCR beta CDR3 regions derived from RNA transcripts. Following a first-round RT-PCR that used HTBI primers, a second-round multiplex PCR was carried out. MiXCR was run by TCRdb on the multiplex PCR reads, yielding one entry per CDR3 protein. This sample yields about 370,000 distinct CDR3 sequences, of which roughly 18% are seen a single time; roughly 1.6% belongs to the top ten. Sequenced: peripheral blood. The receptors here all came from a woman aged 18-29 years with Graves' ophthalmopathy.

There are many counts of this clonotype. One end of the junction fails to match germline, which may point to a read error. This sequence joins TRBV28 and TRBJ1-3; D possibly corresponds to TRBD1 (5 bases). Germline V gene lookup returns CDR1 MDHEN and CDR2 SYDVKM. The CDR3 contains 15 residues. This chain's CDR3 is CAGSSQEGSGNTIYF. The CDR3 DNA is TGTGCCGGCAGTTCCCAGGAGGGGTCTGGAAACACCATATATTTT. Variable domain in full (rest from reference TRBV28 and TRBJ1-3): DVKVTQSSRYLVKRTGEKVFLECVQDMDHENMFWYRQDPGLGLRLIYFSYDVKMKEKGDIPEGYSVSREKKERFSLILESASTNQTSMYLCAGSSQEGSGNTIYFGEGSWLTVV.

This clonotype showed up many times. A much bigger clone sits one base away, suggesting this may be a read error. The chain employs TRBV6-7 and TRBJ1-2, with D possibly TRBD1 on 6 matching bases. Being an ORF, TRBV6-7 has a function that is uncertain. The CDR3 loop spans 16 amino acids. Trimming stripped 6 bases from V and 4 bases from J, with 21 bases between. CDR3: CASSPGRGQSRYGYTF. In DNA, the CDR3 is TGTGCCAGCAGCCCAGGGCGGGGGCAGTCGCGCTATGGCTACACCTTC.

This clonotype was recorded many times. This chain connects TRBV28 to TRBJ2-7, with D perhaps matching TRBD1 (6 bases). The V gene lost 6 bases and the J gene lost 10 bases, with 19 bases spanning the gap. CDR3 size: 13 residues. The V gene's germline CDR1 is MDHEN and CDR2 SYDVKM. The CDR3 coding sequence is TGTGCCAGCAGCCAACAGGGTTCGCTTTTTCAGTACTTC. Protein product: CASSQQGSLFQYF.

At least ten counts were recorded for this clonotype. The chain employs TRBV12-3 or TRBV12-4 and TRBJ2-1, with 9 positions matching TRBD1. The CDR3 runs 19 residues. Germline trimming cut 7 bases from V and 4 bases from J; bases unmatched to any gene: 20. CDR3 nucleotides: TGTGCCAGCACCTCAGTTTCGATTCTGAGACAGGGGGGGTACAATGAGCAGTTCTTC. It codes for CASTSVSILRQGGYNEQFF.

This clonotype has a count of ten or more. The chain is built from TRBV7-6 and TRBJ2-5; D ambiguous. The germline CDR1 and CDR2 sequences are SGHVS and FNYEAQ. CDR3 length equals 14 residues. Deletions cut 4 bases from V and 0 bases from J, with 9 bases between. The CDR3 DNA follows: TGTGCCAGCAGCTCAGGCTCTCACCAAGAGACCCAGTACTTC. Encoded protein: CASSSGSHQETQYF.

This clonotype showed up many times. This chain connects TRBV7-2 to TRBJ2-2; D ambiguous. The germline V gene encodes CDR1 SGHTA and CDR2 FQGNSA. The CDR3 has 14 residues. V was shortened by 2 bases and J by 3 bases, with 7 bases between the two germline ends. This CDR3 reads CASSLTADTGELFF. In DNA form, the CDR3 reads TGTGCCAGCAGCTTAACGGCGGACACCGGGGAGCTGTTTTTT.

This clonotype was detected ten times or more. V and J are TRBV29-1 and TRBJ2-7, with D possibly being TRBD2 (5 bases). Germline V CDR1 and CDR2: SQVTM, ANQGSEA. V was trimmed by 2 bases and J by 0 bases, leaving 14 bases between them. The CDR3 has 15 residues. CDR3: CSVESGGGDSYEQYF. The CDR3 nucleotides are TGCAGCGTTGAATCTGGAGGAGGCGACTCCTACGAGCAGTACTTC.

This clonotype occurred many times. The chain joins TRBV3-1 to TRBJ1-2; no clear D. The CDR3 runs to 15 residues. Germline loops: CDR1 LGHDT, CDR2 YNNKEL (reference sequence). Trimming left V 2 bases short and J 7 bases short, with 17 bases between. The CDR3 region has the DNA TGTGCCAGCAGCCAACGGGCGTCACCCTCTGCTGGCTACACCTTC. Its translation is CASSQRASPSAGYTF. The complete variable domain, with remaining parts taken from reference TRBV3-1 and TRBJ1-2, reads DTAVSQTPKYLVTQMGNDKSIKCEQNLGHDTMYWYKQDSKKFLKIMFSYNNKELIINETVPNRFSPKSPDKAHLNLHINSLELGDSAVYFCASSQRASPSAGYTFGSGTRLTVV.

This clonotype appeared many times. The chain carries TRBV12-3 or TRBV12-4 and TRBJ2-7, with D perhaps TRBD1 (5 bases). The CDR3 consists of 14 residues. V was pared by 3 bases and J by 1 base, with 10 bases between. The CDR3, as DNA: TGTGCCAGCAGTTTTCGGGCAGGGTCCTACGAGCAGTACTTC. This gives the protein CASSFRAGSYEQYF.

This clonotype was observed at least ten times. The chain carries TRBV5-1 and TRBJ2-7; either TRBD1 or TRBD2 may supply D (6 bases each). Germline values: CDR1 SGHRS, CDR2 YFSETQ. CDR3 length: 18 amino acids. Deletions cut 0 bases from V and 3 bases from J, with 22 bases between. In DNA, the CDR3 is TGCGCCAGCAGCTTGGGATCGACAGGAGGGCCCTTCTTCTACGAGCAGTACTTC. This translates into CASSLGSTGGPFFYEQYF.

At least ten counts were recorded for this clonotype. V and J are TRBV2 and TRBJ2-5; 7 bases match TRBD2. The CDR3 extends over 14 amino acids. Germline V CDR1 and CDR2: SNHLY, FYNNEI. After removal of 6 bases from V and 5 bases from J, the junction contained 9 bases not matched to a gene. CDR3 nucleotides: TGTGCCAGCAGGGTGGGACTGCGGGGGGAGACCCAGTACTTC. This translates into CASRVGLRGETQYF.

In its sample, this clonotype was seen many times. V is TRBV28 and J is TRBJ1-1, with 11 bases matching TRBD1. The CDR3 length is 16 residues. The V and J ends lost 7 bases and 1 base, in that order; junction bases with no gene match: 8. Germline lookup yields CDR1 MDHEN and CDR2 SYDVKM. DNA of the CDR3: TGTGCCAGCACCCAAACCGGGACAGGGGGGAACACTGAAGCTTTCTTT. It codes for CASTQTGTGGNTEAFF.

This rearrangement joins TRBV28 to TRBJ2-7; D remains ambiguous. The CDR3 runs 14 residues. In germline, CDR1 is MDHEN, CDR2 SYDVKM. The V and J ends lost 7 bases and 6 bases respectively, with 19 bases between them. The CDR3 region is CASTPVSFSGEQYF. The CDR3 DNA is TGTGCCAGCACTCCAGTCTCCTTTAGTGGCGAGCAGTACTTC.

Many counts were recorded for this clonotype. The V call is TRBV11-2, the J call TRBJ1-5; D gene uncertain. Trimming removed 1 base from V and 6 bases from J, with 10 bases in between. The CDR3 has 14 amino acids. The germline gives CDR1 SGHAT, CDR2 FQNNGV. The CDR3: CASSLATAGQPQHF. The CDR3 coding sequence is TGTGCCAGCAGCTTAGCCACAGCCGGTCAGCCCCAGCATTTT. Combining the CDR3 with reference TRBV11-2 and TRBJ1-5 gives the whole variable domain EAGVAQSPRYKIIEKRQSVAFWCNPISGHATLYWYQQILGQGPKLLIQFQNNGVVDDSQLPKDRFSAERLKGVDSTLKIQPAKLEDSAVYLCASSLATAGQPQHFGDGTRLSIL.

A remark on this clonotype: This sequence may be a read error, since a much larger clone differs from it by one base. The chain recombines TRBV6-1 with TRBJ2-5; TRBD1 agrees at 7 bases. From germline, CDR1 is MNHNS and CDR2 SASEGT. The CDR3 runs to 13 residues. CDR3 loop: CVGSRPRGETQYF. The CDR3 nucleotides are TGTGTCGGCAGCCGACCCAGGGGGGAGACCCAGTACTTC.

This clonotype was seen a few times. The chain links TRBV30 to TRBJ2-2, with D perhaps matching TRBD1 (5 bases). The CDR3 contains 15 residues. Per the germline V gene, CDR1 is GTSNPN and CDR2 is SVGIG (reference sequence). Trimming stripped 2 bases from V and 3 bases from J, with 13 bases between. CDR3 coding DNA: TGTGCCTGGAGTTCCCCAGGGATGGACACCGGGGAGCTGTTTTTT. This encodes CAWSSPGMDTGELFF.

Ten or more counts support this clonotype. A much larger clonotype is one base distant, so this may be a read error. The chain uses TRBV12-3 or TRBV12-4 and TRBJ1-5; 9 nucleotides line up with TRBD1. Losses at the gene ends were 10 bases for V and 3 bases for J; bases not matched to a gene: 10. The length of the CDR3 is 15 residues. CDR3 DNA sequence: TGTGCCAACAGATTTGGGACAGGGCCCAATCAGCCCCAGCATTTT. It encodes CANRFGTGPNQPQHF.

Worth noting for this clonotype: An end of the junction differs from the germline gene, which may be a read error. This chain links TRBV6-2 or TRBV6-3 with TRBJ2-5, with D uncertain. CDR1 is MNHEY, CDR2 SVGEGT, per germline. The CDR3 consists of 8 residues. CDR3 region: CASSKLLF. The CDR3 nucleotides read TGTGCCAGCAGCAAGCTCCTCTTC.

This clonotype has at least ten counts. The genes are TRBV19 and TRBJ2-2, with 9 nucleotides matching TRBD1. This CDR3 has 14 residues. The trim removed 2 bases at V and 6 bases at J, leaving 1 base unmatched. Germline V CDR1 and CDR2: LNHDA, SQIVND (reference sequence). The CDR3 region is CASSIRDRAGELFF. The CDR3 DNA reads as TGTGCCAGTAGTATAAGGGACAGGGCCGGGGAGCTGTTTTTT.